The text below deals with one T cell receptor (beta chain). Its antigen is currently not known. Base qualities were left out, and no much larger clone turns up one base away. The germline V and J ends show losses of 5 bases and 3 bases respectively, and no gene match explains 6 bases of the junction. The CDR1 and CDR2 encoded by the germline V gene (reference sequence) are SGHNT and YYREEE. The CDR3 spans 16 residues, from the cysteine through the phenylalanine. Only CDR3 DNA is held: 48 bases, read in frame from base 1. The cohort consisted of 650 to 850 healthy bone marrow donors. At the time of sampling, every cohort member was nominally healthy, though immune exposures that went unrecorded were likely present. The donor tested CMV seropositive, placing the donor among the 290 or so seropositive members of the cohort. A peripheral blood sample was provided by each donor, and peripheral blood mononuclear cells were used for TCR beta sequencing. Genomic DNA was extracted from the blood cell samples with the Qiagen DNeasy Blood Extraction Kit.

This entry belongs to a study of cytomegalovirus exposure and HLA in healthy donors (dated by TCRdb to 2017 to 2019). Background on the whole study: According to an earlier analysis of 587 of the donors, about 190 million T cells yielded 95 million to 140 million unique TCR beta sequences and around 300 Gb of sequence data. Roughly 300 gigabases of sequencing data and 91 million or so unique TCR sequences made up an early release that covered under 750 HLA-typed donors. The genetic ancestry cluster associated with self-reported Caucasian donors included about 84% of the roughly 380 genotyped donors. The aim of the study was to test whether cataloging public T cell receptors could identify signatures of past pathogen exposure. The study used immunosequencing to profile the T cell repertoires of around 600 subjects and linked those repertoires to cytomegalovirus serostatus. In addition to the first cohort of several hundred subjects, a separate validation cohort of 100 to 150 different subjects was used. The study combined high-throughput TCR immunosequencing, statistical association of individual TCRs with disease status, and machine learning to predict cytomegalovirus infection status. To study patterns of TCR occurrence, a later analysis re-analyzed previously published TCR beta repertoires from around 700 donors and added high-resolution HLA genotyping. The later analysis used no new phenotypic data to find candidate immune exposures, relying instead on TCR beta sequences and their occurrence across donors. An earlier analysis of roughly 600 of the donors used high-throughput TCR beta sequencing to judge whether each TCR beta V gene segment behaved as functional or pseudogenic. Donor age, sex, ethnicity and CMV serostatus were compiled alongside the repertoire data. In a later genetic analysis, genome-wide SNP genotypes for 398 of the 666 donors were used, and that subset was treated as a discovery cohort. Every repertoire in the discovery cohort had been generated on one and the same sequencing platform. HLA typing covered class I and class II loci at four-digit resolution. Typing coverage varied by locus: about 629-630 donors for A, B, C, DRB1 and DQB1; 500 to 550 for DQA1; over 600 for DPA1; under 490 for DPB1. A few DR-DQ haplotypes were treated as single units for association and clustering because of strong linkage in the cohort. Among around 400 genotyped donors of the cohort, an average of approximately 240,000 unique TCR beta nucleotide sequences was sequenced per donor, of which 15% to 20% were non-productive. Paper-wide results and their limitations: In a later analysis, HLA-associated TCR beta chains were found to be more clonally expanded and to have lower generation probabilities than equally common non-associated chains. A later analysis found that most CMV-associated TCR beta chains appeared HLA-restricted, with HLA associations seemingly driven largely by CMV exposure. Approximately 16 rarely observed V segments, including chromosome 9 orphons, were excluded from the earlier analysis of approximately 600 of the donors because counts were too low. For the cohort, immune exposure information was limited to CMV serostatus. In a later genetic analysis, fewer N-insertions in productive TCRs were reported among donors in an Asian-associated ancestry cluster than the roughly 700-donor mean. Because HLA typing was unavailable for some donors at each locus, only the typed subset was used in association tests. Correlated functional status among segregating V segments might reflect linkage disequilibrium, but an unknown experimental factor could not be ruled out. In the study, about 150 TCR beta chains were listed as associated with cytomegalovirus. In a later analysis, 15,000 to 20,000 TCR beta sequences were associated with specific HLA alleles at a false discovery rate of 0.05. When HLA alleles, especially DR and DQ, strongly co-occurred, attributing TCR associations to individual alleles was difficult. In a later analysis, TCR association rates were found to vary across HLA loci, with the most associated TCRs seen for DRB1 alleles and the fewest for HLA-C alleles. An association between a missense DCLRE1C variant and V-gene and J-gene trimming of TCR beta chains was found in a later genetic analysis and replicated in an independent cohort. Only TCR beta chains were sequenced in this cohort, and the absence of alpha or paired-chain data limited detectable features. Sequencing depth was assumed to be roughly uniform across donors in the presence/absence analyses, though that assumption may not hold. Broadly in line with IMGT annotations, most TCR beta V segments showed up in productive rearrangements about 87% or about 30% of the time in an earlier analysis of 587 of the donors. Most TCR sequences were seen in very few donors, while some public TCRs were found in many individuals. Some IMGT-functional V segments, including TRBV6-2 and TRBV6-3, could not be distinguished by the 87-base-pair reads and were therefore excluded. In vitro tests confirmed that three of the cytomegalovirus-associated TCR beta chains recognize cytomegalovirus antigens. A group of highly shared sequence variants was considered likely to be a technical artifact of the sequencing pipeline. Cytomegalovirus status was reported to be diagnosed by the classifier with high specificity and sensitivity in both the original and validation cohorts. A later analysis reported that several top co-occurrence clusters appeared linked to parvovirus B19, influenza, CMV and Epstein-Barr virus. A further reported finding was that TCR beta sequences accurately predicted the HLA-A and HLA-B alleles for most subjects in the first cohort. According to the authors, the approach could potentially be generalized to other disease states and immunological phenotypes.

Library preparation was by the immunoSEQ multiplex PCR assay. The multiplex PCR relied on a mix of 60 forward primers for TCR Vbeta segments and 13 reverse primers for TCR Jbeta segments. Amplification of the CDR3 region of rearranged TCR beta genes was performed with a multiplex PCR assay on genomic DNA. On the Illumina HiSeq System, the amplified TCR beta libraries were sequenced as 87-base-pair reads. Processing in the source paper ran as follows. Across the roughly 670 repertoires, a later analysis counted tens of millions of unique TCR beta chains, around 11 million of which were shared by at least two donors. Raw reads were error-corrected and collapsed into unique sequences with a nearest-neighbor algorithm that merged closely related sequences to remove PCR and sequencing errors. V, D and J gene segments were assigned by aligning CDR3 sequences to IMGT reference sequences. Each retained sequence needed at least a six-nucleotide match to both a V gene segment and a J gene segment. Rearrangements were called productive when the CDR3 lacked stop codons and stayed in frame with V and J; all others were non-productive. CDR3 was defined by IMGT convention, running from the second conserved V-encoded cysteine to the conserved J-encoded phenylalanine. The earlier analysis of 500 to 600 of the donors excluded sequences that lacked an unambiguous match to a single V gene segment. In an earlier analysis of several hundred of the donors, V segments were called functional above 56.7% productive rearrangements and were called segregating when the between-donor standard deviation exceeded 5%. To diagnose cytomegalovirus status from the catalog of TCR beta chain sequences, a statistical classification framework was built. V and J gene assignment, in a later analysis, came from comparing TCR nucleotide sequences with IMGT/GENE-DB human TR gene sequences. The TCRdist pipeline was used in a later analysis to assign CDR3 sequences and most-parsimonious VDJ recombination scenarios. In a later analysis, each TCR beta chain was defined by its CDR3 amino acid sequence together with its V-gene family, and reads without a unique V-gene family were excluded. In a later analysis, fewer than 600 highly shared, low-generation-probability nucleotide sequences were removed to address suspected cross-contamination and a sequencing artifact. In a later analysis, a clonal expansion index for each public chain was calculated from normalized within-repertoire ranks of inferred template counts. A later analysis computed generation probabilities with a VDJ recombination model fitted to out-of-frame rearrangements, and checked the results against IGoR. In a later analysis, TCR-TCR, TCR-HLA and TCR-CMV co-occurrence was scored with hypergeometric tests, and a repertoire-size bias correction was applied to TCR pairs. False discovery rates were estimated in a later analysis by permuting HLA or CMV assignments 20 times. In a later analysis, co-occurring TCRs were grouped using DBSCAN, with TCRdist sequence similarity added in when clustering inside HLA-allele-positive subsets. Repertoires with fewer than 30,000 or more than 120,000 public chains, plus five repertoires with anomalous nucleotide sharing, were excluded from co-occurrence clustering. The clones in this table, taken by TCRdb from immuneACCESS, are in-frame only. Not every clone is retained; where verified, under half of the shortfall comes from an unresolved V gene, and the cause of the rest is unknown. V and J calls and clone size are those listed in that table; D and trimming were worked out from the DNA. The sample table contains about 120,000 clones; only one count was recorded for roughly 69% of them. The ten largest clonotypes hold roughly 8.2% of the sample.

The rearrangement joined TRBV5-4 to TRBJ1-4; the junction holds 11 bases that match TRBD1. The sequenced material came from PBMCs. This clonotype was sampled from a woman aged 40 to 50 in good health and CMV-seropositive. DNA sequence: TGTGCCAGCAGACCTGGACAGGGGGCGGCTAATGAAAAACTGTTTTTT. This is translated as CASRPGQGAANEKLFF. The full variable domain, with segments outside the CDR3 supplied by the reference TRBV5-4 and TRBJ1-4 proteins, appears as ETGVTQSPTHLIKTRGQQVTLRCSSQSGHNTVSWYQQALGQGPQFIFQYYREEENGRGNFPPRFSGLQFPNYSSELNVNALELDDSALYLCASRPGQGAANEKLFFGSGTQLSVL.